What follows are 3 T cell receptor beta chains derived from one specimen sequenced in a study of cytomegalovirus exposure and HLA in healthy donors. Researchers ran the PCR with 60 Vbeta and 13 Jbeta primers. Here immunoSEQ multiplex PCR was the method, and the copy in TCRdb shows in-frame clones only, minus some. This table has about 85,000 clones, over 70% appearing once. Specimen: PBMCs. Every receptor here comes from a man aged 45 to 65 in good health and CMV-seropositive.

This clone was counted only a few times. The chain joins TRBV6-5 to TRBJ2-7, with TRBD2 as a possible D gene (5 bases). V gave up 4 bases and J gave up 2 bases, with 12 bases separating them. Germline-derived CDR1 and CDR2 are MNHEY and SVGAGI. The CDR3 totals 14 residues. The CDR3 DNA follows: TGTGCCAGCAGTTCACTAGGATTCCCCTACGAGCAGTACTTC. It encodes CASSSLGFPYEQYF.

V is TRBV4-1 and J is TRBJ1-4; D is undetermined. Trimming pared 4 bases from V and 0 bases from J, leaving 12 bases between. This CDR3 comprises 16 residues. CDR1 and CDR2 (germline): MGHRA, YSYEKL. DNA of the CDR3: TGCGCCAGCAGCCCACACCTACAGTCAACTAATGAAAAACTGTTTTTT. Translation gives CASSPHLQSTNEKLFF.

CDR3 residues: CATSRASERTEAFF. CDR3 nucleotide sequence: TGTGCCACCAGCAGAGCGTCGGAGAGGACTGAAGCTTTCTTT. This chain links TRBV15 with TRBJ1-1, with D hard to call. The CDR3 is 14 amino acids. V shed 1 base and J shed 5 bases, with 11 bases lying between them. The germline gives CDR1 LNHNV, CDR2 YYDKDF (reference sequence).